The sequence of this T cell receptor (beta chain) was determined in a study of cytomegalovirus exposure and HLA in healthy donors. Across the study: In an early release, HLA-typed donors contributed approximately 80 million unique TCR sequences. Among the approximately 410 genotyped donors, less than 85% were placed in the Caucasian-associated ancestry cluster. Study-wide points: Rare TCR sequences predominated, though certain public TCRs were found in many donors.

The PCR was carried out with 60 Vbeta primers and 13 Jbeta primers. Sequenced by immunoSEQ multiplex PCR; TCRdb stores in-frame clones only, minus some. This sample has 180,000 or so clones, with roughly 85% found just once. Looked up from germline, CDR1 is SQVTM and CDR2 is ANQGSEA. V trimming: 4 bases; J trimming: 3 bases; junction bases outside the gene matches: 7. The CDR3 is 14 residues long. Regarding this clone: Antigen unknown.

Among the donors, all were healthy bone marrow donors. The sample was PBMCs. This TCR came from a man aged 45 to 65 in good health and CMV-seropositive. The chain is built from TRBV29-1 and TRBJ1-2; 8 nucleotides agree with TRBD1. The chain's CDR3 is CSVVQGALDYGYTF. The CDR3 DNA reads as TGCAGCGTTGTCCAGGGGGCGCTGGACTATGGCTACACCTTC.